This TCR beta chain is from a study of blood T cell repertoires in COVID-19. Some clones are missing from TCRdb's copy, which holds only in-frame ones; the method was immunoSEQ multiplex PCR. The table has approximately 460,000 clones, roughly nine tenths seen once; the top ten hold around 0.9%. V lost 3 bases and J lost 5, with 10 bases in between. Germline assignment: CDR1 ENHRY and CDR2 SYGVKD. This CDR3 region has 13 residues. J is TRBJ2-5 and V is TRBV10-3; no definite D call. Sequencing input: peripheral blood. This receptor was taken from a man younger than 35 with COVID-19, enrolled during active disease. The CDR3 here is CAISDPPGETQYF. CDR3 DNA sequence: TGTGCCATCAGTGACCCCCCCGGGGAGACCCAGTACTTC.